The 20 T cell receptor beta chains reported below all come from one sample, sequenced in a study of PD-L1 blockade in urothelial cancer. Sequencing used immunoSEQ multiplex PCR; TCRdb keeps in-frame clones, though not all of them. The sample lists tens of thousands of clones, more than 75% occurring once. Specimen: PBMCs, collected around atezolizumab (anti-PD-L1) treatment. Receptors originate from a man aged 55-75 years with urothelial cancer.

This chain links TRBV5-1 with TRBJ2-2, with TRBD2 matching 12 bases. Trimming at V came to 2 bases and at J to 7 bases, leaving 3 bases not matched to a gene. This CDR3 spans 15 amino acids. Germline V CDR1 and CDR2: SGHRS, YFSETQ. The CDR3 sequence is CASSFRLAGDGELFF. Written as DNA, the CDR3 is TGCGCCAGCAGCTTCAGACTAGCGGGAGACGGGGAGCTGTTTTTT. Filled out from reference TRBV5-1 and TRBJ2-2, the complete variable domain reads KAGVTQTPRYLIKTRGQQVTLSCSPISGHRSVSWYQQTPGQGLQFLFEYFSETQRNKGNFPGRFSGRQFSNSRSEMNVSTLELGDSALYLCASSFRLAGDGELFFGEGSRLTVL.

The chain employs TRBV29-1 and TRBJ2-3, with TRBD1 matching over 9 bases. V trimming: 7 bases; J trimming: 6 bases; junction bases outside the gene matches: 8. CDR1 and CDR2 (germline): SQVTM, ANQGSEA. There are 13 residues in the CDR3. The CDR3 DNA sequence: TGCAGCGCCGCTGGACAGGGGATGGATACGCAGTATTTT. Protein product: CSAAGQGMDTQYF.

V and J are TRBV5-1 and TRBJ1-1; unclear D gene. Germline V gives CDR1 SGHRS, CDR2 YFSETQ. CDR3 length: 15 amino acids. V lost 4 bases to trimming and J lost 0 bases, with 13 bases between them. CDR3: CASSEIGGMNTEAFF. CDR3 in DNA: TGCGCCAGCAGCGAGATTGGAGGGATGAACACTGAAGCTTTCTTT.

The chain recombines TRBV9 with TRBJ1-1, with D possibly being TRBD1 (6 bases). Germline-derived CDR1 and CDR2 are SGDLS and YYNGEE. The CDR3 is 16 amino acids. Trimming removed 2 bases from V and 0 bases from J, with 14 bases in between. CDR3 region: CASSVRGGVVNTEAFF. CDR3 DNA sequence: TGTGCCAGCAGCGTCAGGGGTGGGGTGGTGAACACTGAAGCTTTCTTT.

This chain uses TRBV11-3 with TRBJ2-7; 7 nucleotides match TRBD2. This CDR3 is built from 14 residues. J lost 6 bases, V lost 10 bases, and 15 bases had no gene match. The germline gives CDR1 SGHNT, CDR2 YENEEA. DNA for the CDR3: TGTGCCACGATGGGGGGGGAATTCACGGGCGAGCAGTACTTC. This codes for CATMGGEFTGEQYF.

Only one count was recorded for this clone. This CDR3 is CASSPTGGINGEQFF. CDR3 DNA sequence: TGCGCCAGCAGCCCGACAGGGGGTATCAACGGTGAGCAGTTCTTC. The rearrangement joins TRBV5-1 to TRBJ2-1, with 9 bases fitting TRBD1. Germline lookup yields CDR1 SGHRS and CDR2 YFSETQ. The CDR3 has 15 amino acids. After removal of 4 bases from V and 9 bases from J, the junction contained 11 bases not matched to a gene.

The chain couples TRBV4-1 to TRBJ2-1, with TRBD2 matching 13 bases. Per the germline V gene, CDR1 is MGHRA and CDR2 is YSYEKL. V gave up 3 bases and J gave up 8 bases; unmatched junction bases: 10. The CDR3 has 17 residues. The CDR3 spells CASSQGTGTSGVDEQFF. The CDR3 DNA follows: TGCGCCAGCAGCCAGGGCACCGGGACTAGCGGGGTTGATGAGCAGTTCTTC.

The chain recombines TRBV29-1 with TRBJ1-5, with 8 bases that match TRBD1. J gave up 4 bases and V 7 bases, and 6 bases lay outside the gene matches. Per the germline V gene, CDR1 is SQVTM and CDR2 is ANQGSEA. CDR3 length equals 13 residues. The CDR3 DNA is TGCAGCGGGCAGACAGGGGCAAATCAGCCCCAGCATTTT. The encoded protein is CSGQTGANQPQHF. Variable domain in full (rest from reference TRBV29-1 and TRBJ1-5): SAVISQKPSRDICQRGTSLTIQCQVDSQVTMMFWYRQQPGQSLTLIATANQGSEATYESGFVIDKFPISRPNLTFSTLTVSNMSPEDSSIYLCSGQTGANQPQHFGDGTRLSIL.

This sequence joins TRBV9 and TRBJ2-7; 10 bases are a match to TRBD1. CDR1 is SGDLS and CDR2 is YYNGEE in the germline V gene. The CDR3 sequence is 15 residues long. J gave up 6 bases and V 4 bases, and 10 bases lay outside the gene matches. CDR3 loop: CASSHTGTGEFEQYF. The CDR3, as DNA: TGTGCCAGCAGCCACACCGGGACAGGGGAGTTCGAGCAGTACTTC.

This chain connects TRBV7-3 to TRBJ2-1; the match to TRBD2 covers 8 bases. CDR3 size: 14 residues. V lost 5 bases and J lost 11; bases outside the gene matches: 11. The germline CDR1 and CDR2 sequences are SGHTA and FQGTGA. Written as DNA, the CDR3 is TGTGCCAGCAGCCCCGGGGGGGACTTGGAAAAGCAGTTCTTC. Amino acids: CASSPGGDLEKQFF.

The CDR3 region has the DNA TGCAGCGTTCTGGGACTAGCGGGGAAGACCGGGGAGCTGTTTTTT. Translating gives CSVLGLAGKTGELFF. V usage is TRBV29-1 and J usage is TRBJ2-2, with 13 bases identical to TRBD2. The CDR3 length is 15 residues. Germline V gives CDR1 SQVTM, CDR2 ANQGSEA. V was pared by 5 bases and J by 5 bases, with 5 bases of the junction left unmatched.

This sequence joins TRBV29-1 and TRBJ1-2; 7 bases align to TRBD1. Per germline, CDR1 SQVTM and CDR2 ANQGSEA. Germline trimming cut 3 bases from V and 4 bases from J; bases unmatched to any gene: 11. The CDR3 is 15 residues long. The chain's CDR3 is CSVDTGAEVGYGYTF. The DNA for the CDR3 is TGCAGCGTTGATACAGGGGCGGAGGTGGGCTATGGCTACACCTTC.

The sample holds a few counts of this clone. The J gene is TRBJ2-7, the V gene TRBV7-2, with TRBD1 as a possible D gene (6 bases). CDR3 length: 14 residues. The V end was cut by 5 bases, the J end by 0 bases, with 11 bases between. From germline, CDR1 is SGHTA and CDR2 FQGNSA. The CDR3, as DNA: TGTGCCAGCAGCATCCGACAGGACTCCTACGAGCAGTACTTC. Its translation is CASSIRQDSYEQYF. The complete variable domain, with remaining parts taken from reference TRBV7-2 and TRBJ2-7, reads GAGVSQSPSNKVTEKGKDVELRCDPISGHTALYWYRQSLGQGLEFLIYFQGNSAPDKSGLPSDRFSAERTGGSVSTLTIQRTQQEDSAVYLCASSIRQDSYEQYFGPGTRLTVT.

J is TRBJ1-5 and V is TRBV19; D uncertain. V was shortened by 3 bases and J by 0 bases, with 6 bases between the two germline ends. The CDR3 loop spans 14 amino acids. CDR1 and CDR2 from the germline V gene are LNHDA and SQIVND (reference sequence). The CDR3, as DNA: TGTGCCAGTAGTATCGGAGATAGCAATCAGCCCCAGCATTTT. Amino acid sequence: CASSIGDSNQPQHF.

The chain recombines TRBV7-9 with TRBJ2-7; 7 bases are a match to TRBD1. Germline V CDR1 and CDR2: SEHNR, FQNEAQ (reference sequence). V shed 2 bases and J 4 bases; nucleotides not matched to a gene: 14. There are 17 residues in the CDR3. The CDR3 DNA follows: TGTGCCAGCAGCTTATATGGCGTCGGCAGGGGGAGTTACGAGCAGTACTTC. This gives the protein CASSLYGVGRGSYEQYF.

V and J are TRBV28 and TRBJ2-2, with D unclear. The CDR3 runs to 12 residues. Germline values: CDR1 MDHEN, CDR2 SYDVKM. V was trimmed by 6 bases and J by 5 bases, leaving 7 bases between them. CDR3 amino acids: CASSRETGELFF. As DNA, the CDR3 is TGTGCCAGCAGCCGAGAGACCGGGGAGCTGTTTTTT.

The chain couples TRBV15 to TRBJ1-5; tentative D call: TRBD1 (6 bases). The V end lost 1 base, the J end lost 5 bases, and 9 bases lay between the germline ends. The germline V gene encodes CDR1 LNHNV and CDR2 YYDKDF (reference sequence). There are 14 residues in the CDR3. For the CDR3, the DNA is TGTGCCACCAGCAGAGGGCCAGGGGATCAGCCCCAGCATTTT. It yields the protein CATSRGPGDQPQHF.

This clone is a singleton in its sample. This chain uses TRBV7-3 with TRBJ1-6; D might be TRBD1 (6 bases). The CDR3 has 16 residues. Germline CDR1 and CDR2: SGHTA and FQGTGA. Trimming took 5 bases from V and 4 from J, leaving 15 bases between them. The chain's CDR3 is CASSLGTPTYNSPLHF. CDR3 DNA: TGTGCCAGCAGCCTCGGGACACCGACATATAATTCACCCCTCCACTTT.

This clone was detected once. The chain recombines TRBV5-6 with TRBJ1-2, with 9 nucleotides matching TRBD1. Unmatched junction bases numbered 10, after V lost 3 bases and J lost 7 bases. Germline CDR1 and CDR2: SGHDT and YYEEEE. This CDR3 has 15 residues. The CDR3 is CASSSLTGGGGGYTF. For the CDR3, the DNA is TGTGCCAGCAGCTCTTTGACAGGGGGGGGAGGTGGCTACACCTTC.

This clone was found a few times. J is TRBJ1-1 and V is TRBV29-1, with a possible D match to TRBD1 (6 bases). V lost 7 bases and J 7 bases, leaving 13 bases between the germline ends. CDR1 is SQVTM, CDR2 ANQGSEA, per germline. The CDR3 spans 11 residues. CDR3 protein: CSAHRAGEAFF. CDR3 coding DNA: TGCAGCGCCCACAGGGCCGGTGAAGCTTTCTTT. Supplemented by reference TRBV29-1 and TRBJ1-1, the full variable domain reads SAVISQKPSRDICQRGTSLTIQCQVDSQVTMMFWYRQQPGQSLTLIATANQGSEATYESGFVIDKFPISRPNLTFSTLTVSNMSPEDSSIYLCSAHRAGEAFFGQGTRLTVV.